This T cell receptor beta chain was identified during a study of cytotoxic CD8 clonotypes in ibrutinib-treated CLL. Across the study: Among patients, approximately 24 responded partially and 2 completely; around 14 then stayed remitted and approximately twelve progressed after median 68 months. General study results and limits: Clonality measured at baseline exceeded age-matched healthy donors, tracking circulating CD8+ T-cell counts. Public clonotypes proved infrequent, and on treatment they shrank or remained steady.

CDR3 length equals 13 residues. CDR1 is MNHNS, CDR2 SASEGT, per germline. V lost 3 bases and J 7 bases, leaving 10 bases between the germline ends. On this clone: The antigen is undetermined.

Profiling relied on immunoSEQ multiplex PCR, and the TCRdb table lists in-frame clones only, not all of them. Of fewer than 12,000 clones listed, about 79% were seen once; the top ten hold approximately 16%. This clonotype was obtained from a human donor with chronic lymphocytic leukemia. The chain carries TRBV6-1 and TRBJ1-3; D remains ambiguous. The specimen was PBMCs, collected at disease progression, from a patient treated with ibrutinib. The CDR3 loop reads CASSEGAGNTIYF. The DNA for the CDR3 is TGTGCCAGCAGTGAGGGCGCGGGGAACACCATATATTTT.